The T cell receptor (beta chain) described here comes from a study of T cell changes during pregnancy in multiple sclerosis (dated by TCRdb to between 2018 and 2021). For the study in its entirety: The study examined how the T cell repertoire changed over the course of pregnancy in women with multiple sclerosis.

The CDR3 measures 18 amino acids from cysteine to phenylalanine. Here the CDR3 DNA is all that survives: 54 bases in frame from base 1. Relative to germline, V is missing 0 bases and J is missing 9 bases, with 13 bases of the junction outside any gene match. The CDR1 and CDR2 encoded by the germline V gene are WSHSY and SAAADI. Details on this clone: This clone's antigen is unknown. Within one base of it there is no much larger clone, and no base qualities were kept.

The library was generated by the immunoSEQ multiplex PCR assay. The table comes from immuneACCESS by way of TCRdb, which keeps in-frame sequences with V and J called. Part of the clones is missing from these tables; in studies checked, under half for an unresolved V gene and the rest for unknown reasons. The sample table records around 69,000 clones; around 94% of these occur just once. The ten largest clones take up 1.2% of the sample. The rearrangement joined TRBV10-2 to TRBJ2-1; 11 bases in between match TRBD2. The sequence derives from a female donor with multiple sclerosis, enrolled in a pregnancy study. Sequencing was performed on peripheral blood, taken in the third trimester of pregnancy. The DNA sequence follows: TGCGCCAGCAGTGAGTCCCGGGGAACTAGCGGGAGTAACGGTGAGCAGTTCTTC. Its product reads: CASSESRGTSGSNGEQFF.